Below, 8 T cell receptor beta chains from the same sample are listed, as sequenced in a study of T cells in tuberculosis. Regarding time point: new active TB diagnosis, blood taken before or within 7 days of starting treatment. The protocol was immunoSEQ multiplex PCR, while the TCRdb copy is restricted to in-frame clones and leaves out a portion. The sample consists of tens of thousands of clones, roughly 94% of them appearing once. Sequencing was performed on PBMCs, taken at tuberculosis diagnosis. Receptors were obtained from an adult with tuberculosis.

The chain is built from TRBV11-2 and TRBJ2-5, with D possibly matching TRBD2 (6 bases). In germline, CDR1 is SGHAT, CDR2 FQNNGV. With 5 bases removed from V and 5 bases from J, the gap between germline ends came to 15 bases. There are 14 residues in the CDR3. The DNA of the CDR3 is TGTGCCAGCAGCCTCGGACTATTCAGGGAGACCCAGTACTTC. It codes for CASSLGLFRETQYF.

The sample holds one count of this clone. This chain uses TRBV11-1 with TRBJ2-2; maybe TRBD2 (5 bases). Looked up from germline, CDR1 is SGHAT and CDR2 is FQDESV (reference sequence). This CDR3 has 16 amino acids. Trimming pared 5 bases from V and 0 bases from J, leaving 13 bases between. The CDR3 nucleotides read TGTGCCAGCAGCCCCACCGGACTGGCGAACACCGGGGAGCTGTTTTTT. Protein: CASSPTGLANTGELFF.

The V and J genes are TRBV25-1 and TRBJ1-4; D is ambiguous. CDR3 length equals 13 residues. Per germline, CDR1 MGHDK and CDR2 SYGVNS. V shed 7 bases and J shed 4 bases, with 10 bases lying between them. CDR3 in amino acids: CASTWAVNEKLFF. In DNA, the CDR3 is TGTGCCAGCACCTGGGCTGTTAATGAAAAACTGTTTTTT.

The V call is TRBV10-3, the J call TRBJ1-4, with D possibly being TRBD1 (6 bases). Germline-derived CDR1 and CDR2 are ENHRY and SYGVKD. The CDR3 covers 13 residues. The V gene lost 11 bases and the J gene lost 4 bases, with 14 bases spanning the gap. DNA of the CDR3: TGTGCCGTCTCAGGGGCGATTAATGAAAAACTGTTTTTT. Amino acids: CAVSGAINEKLFF.

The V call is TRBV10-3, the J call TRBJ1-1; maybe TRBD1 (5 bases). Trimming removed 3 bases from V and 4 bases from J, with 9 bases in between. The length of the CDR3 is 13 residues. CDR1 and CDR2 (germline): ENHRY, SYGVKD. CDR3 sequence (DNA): TGTGCCATCAGTGACAGGGTGGGCACTGAAGCTTTCTTT. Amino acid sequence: CAISDRVGTEAFF.

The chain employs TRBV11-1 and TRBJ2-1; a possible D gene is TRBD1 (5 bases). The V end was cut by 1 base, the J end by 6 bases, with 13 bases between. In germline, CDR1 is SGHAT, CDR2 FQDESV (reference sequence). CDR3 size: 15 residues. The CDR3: CASSLVQGAGNEQFF. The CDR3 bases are TGTGCCAGCAGCTTAGTCCAGGGCGCTGGCAATGAGCAGTTCTTC.

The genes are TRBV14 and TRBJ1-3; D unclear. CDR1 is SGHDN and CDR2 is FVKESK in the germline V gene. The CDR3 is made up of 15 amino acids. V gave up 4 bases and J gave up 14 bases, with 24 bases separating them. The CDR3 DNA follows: TGTGCCAGCAGCCTTGGGCGATCCCTTCACCCCGACGTATATTTT. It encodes CASSLGRSLHPDVYF.

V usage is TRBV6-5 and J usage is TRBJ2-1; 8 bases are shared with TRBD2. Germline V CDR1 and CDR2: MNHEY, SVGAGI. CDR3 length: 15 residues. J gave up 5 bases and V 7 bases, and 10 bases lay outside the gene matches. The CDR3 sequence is CASKIIAGLDNEQFF. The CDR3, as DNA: TGTGCCAGCAAGATAATAGCGGGGCTCGACAATGAGCAGTTCTTC.